This TCR beta chain is drawn from a study of Ad26.COV2.S vaccination and SARS-CoV-2 variants (dated by TCRdb to the early 2020s). Background for the entire study: Vaccine-arm donors came from COV1001, a multicentre, randomized, double-blind, placebo-controlled phase I-IIa trial of Ad26.COV2.S in healthy adults. The specificity and breadth of SARS-CoV-2-reactive T cell receptors after Ad26.COV2.S vaccination were assessed by TCRbeta repertoire sequencing. Trial participants were randomized into five groups of five, in which low-dose or high-dose Ad26.COV2.S was given once or twice, or placebo was given on both occasions. A total of around 32 samples were included in the TCR-sequenced set, comprising about 20 Ad26.COV2.S vaccine recipients, 5 placebo recipients and 8 SARS-CoV-2 convalescent individuals. Dosing of Ad26.COV2.S was intramuscular, at either 5x10^10 or 1x10^11 viral particles, delivered as one shot or as two shots spaced 56 days apart. Throughout the experiments and outcome assessment, investigators stayed blinded to trial group allocation.

On this clone itself: Its antigen is still unknown. Base qualities are not provided; no much larger clone lies one nucleotide away.

The germline V gene gives CDR1 as MNHEY and CDR2 as SVGAGI. At the junction V is shortened by 7 bases and J by 5 bases, with 18 bases in between. The CDR3 runs 14 residues from the cysteine to the phenylalanine. The sequence is cut down to CDR3 DNA, 42 bases in frame from base 1. The paper's findings and limits, for the study overall: After vaccination, substantial breadth of spike-specific CD8+ and CD4+ T cell responses was reported. Vaccine and placebo recipients had comparable non-spike TCR breadth, which fits with the vaccine containing only spike. The study was not powered to compare responses between vaccine doses or regimens. Higher spike-specific TCR breadth was observed in Ad26.COV2.S recipients than in placebo recipients (P = 0.0014). According to the authors, total T cell responses may have been underestimated by the TCR breadth and depth analyses.

Read against the paper, the sample's treatment or condition label means: around 19 received Ad26.COV2.S at low or high dose, single or two shots; 5 received placebo; per-sample allocation not given. For vaccine and placebo recipients, the sequenced repertoires came from samples collected on day 63 after the first injection. Cohort 1b enrolled about 25 adults aged 18-55 years at a single site in Boston, USA, between 29 July and 7 August 2020. Ad26.COV2.S consisted of a replication-incompetent adenovirus type 26 vector by which a prefusion-stabilized SARS-CoV-2 spike protein from the original Wuhan strain was expressed. The immunoSEQ Assay was the method used to sequence TCRbeta CDR3 regions. After extraction, genomic DNA underwent amplification by bias-controlled multiplex PCR, followed by high-throughput sequencing. On the study's bioinformatics: To quantify the absolute abundance of every unique TCRbeta CDR3 region, sequences were collapsed and filtered. Usable DNA was measured by amplifying reference genes present in all nucleated cells, and TCRbeta template counts were normalized to that usable DNA to estimate T cell fraction. Repertoire TCRs were annotated as SARS-CoV-2-specific by exact matching of V gene, CDR3 amino acid sequence and J gene to a known reactive TCR set. MIRA supplied the reference SARS-CoV-2 TCR set, which was filtered for enrichment in COVID-19-positive ImmuneCODE repertoires so that public or cross-reactive TCRs were removed. Based on the MIRA antigens, annotated TCRs were further analysed at the level of specific ORF or position within ORF. Breadth was defined as annotated unique rearrangements over total unique productive rearrangements; depth was the summed frequency of those rearrangements. TCR breadth was compared between groups using two-sided Wilcoxon rank-sum tests. Here the immuneACCESS table is served through TCRdb, limited to in-frame sequences with V and J called. Missing clones are a known gap in these copies; in checked studies unresolved V genes cover under half, and the rest lacks a known reason. D and trimming were read from the DNA, whereas the V and J calls and clone size are those reported in that table. The sample has hundreds of thousands of clones on record, 80% to 90% of them singletons. The ten largest clones capture over 2% of the sample.

This clonotype was obtained from a person aged 18-60 years who received the Ad26.COV2.S COVID-19 vaccine or a placebo. This receptor chain uses TRBV6-5 and TRBJ2-7; TRBD1 is perhaps the D gene, given 6 matching bases. The sequencing used peripheral blood, collected in a trial of Ad26.COV2.S vaccine versus placebo. The nucleotide sequence reads as follows: TGTGCCAGCAAACCCACCCCGGACAGAAACGAGCAGTACTTC. This translates into CASKPTPDRNEQYF.